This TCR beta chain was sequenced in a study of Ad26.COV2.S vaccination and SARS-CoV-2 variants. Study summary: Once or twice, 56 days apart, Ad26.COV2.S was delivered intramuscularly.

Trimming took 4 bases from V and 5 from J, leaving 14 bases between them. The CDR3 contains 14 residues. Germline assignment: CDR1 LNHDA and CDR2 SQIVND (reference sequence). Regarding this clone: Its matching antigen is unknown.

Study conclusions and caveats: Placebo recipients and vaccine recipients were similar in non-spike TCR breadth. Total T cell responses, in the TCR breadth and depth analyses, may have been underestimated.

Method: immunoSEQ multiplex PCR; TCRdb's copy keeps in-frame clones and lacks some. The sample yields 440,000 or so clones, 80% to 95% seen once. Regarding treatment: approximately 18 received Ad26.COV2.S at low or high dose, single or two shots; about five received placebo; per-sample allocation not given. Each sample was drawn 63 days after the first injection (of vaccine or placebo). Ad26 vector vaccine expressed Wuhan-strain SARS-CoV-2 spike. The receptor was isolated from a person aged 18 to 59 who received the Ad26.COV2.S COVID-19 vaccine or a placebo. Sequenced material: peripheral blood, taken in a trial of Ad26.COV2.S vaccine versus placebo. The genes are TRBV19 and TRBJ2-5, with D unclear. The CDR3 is CASSSPGRRETQYF. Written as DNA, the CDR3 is TGTGCCAGTAGTAGTCCCGGGCGGCGGGAGACCCAGTACTTC.